These 17 T cell receptor beta chains originate from one sample sequenced in a study of T cells in Graves' hyperthyroidism and ophthalmopathy (dated 2019 in TCRdb). Library preparation was by multiplex PCR. Data came from an Illumina HiSeq 2000. Amplification of TCR beta CDR3 regions was carried out from RNA transcripts. For the first round of RT-PCR on the TCR CDR3, the HTBI primer set was used together with the Qiagen OneStep RT-PCR kit. The public reads were reprocessed in TCRdb via fastp at Q25 and MiXCR, keeping in-frame beta chains. CDR3 protein sequences are deduplicated, and each keeps its most common genes and DNA. This sample holds over 650,000 distinct CDR3 sequences; nearly 45% were observed only once. Of the sample, roughly 7.2% is held by the ten largest clones. Source material: peripheral blood or thyroid tissue (not recorded which). All receptors derive from an adult man with Graves' disease, either hyperthyroidism or ophthalmopathy (not recorded which).

This clonotype was picked up many times. The chain is built from TRBV29-1 and TRBJ1-2; D unresolved. The germline gives CDR1 SQVTM, CDR2 ANQGSEA. Trimming removed 6 bases from V and 5 bases from J, with 16 bases in between. The CDR3 runs to 13 residues. The CDR3 loop reads CSVPAEGRYGYTF. DNA of the CDR3: TGCAGCGTCCCCGCGGAGGGTCGATATGGCTACACCTTC. The complete variable domain, with remaining parts taken from reference TRBV29-1 and TRBJ1-2, reads SAVISQKPSRDICQRGTSLTIQCQVDSQVTMMFWYRQQPGQSLTLIATANQGSEATYESGFVIDKFPISRPNLTFSTLTVSNMSPEDSSIYLCSVPAEGRYGYTFGSGTRLTVV.

This clonotype showed up just once. The conserved closing phenylalanine or tryptophan is absent in this CDR3, likely reflecting a read error. The limits of the CDR3 on the DNA are not certain, so only TCRdb's listed CDR3 is given. V usage is TRBV11-2 and J usage is TRBJ2-7; the table's D call, TRBD1, has no DNA check behind it. Counting both end residues, the CDR3 totals 9 amino acids. CDR1 and CDR2 (germline): SGHAT, FQNNGV. The CDR3: CASSLGRTG.

The chain carries TRBV15 and TRBJ1-3; no definite D call. Per germline, CDR1 LNHNV and CDR2 YYDKDF (reference sequence). The V end lost 0 bases, the J end lost 2 bases, and 8 bases lay between the germline ends. This CDR3 contains 15 residues. Here the CDR3 reads CATSRDRGTGNTIYF. The CDR3 DNA reads as TGTGCCACCAGCAGAGATCGAGGCACTGGAAACACCATATATTTT.

The chain combines TRBV15 with TRBJ1-6; perhaps TRBD1 as D (5 bases). Germline assignment: CDR1 LNHNV and CDR2 YYDKDF (reference sequence). The ends were cut back, 0 bases at V and 2 bases at J, with 11 bases in the middle. CDR3 size: 17 residues. In DNA, the CDR3 is TGTGCCACCAGCAGAGATCGGGGCAGCGCCTATAATTCACCCCTCCACTTT. As protein: CATSRDRGSAYNSPLHF. Full variable domain (rest looked up from reference TRBV15 and TRBJ1-6): DAMVIQNPRYQVTQFGKPVTLSCSQTLNHNVMYWYQQKSSQAPKLLFHYYDKDFNNEADTPDNFQSRRPNTSFCFLDIRSPGLGDTAMYLCATSRDRGSAYNSPLHFGNGTRLTVT.

This clonotype was found many times. The chain has TRBV7-9 and TRBJ1-4; unclear D gene. CDR1 and CDR2 (germline): SEHNR, FQNEAQ (reference sequence). The CDR3 contains 14 residues. Trimming took 5 bases from V and 6 from J, leaving 13 bases between them. The CDR3 DNA follows: TGTGCCAGCAGCCCTCCCAACCAAGATGAAAAACTGTTTTTT. It yields the protein CASSPPNQDEKLFF.

This clonotype occurred many times. The V and J genes are TRBV29-1 and TRBJ1-1; TRBD1 agrees at 7 bases. This CDR3 contains 11 residues. CDR1 and CDR2 from the germline V gene are SQVTM and ANQGSEA. Trimming at V came to 7 bases and at J to 6 bases, leaving 5 bases not matched to a gene. The CDR3 nucleotides read TGCAGCGGGGGACAGACCCCTGAAGCTTTCTTT. Its protein is CSGGQTPEAFF.

The J gene is TRBJ1-6, the V gene TRBV12-3 or TRBV12-4; no clear D gene. The CDR3 has 15 amino acids. V was pared by 2 bases and J by 9 bases, with 14 bases between. Here the CDR3 reads CASSLTGDMGSPLHF. The CDR3 DNA sequence: TGTGCCAGCAGTTTAACCGGAGATATGGGTTCACCCCTCCACTTT.

With respect to this clonotype: This may come from a read error, since a much larger clone is one base off. The J gene is TRBJ2-7, the V gene TRBV24-1; TRBD1 is a possible D gene (6 bases). The V gene's germline CDR1 is KGHDR and CDR2 SFDVKD. The CDR3 runs to 13 residues. CDR3 sequence (DNA): TGTGCCAGCAGTGACCCAGGGGTTTACGAGCAGTACTTC. Translated: CASSDPGVYEQYF.

About this clonotype itself: It may be a read error: a sequence one base away is much more abundant. V and J are TRBV7-6 and TRBJ1-5; D unresolved. CDR1 is SGHVS, CDR2 FNYEAQ, per germline. Between the trimmed V and J ends, which lost 7 bases and 2 bases, there was a span of 15 bases. The CDR3 is 15 residues long. CDR3 loop: CASNEFYGGNQPQHF. In DNA form, the CDR3 reads TGTGCCAGCAATGAATTTTATGGGGGCAATCAGCCCCAGCATTTT. The full variable domain, completed using reference TRBV7-6 and TRBJ1-5, is GAGVSQSPRYKVTKRGQDVALRCDPISGHVSLYWYRQALGQGPEFLTYFNYEAQQDKSGLPNDRFSAERPEGSISTLTIQRTEQRDSAMYRCASNEFYGGNQPQHFGDGTRLSIL.

The genes are TRBV7-9 and TRBJ1-1; D not resolved. Trimming took 1 base from V and 9 from J, leaving 12 bases between them. CDR1 and CDR2 from the germline V gene are SEHNR and FQNEAQ (reference sequence). CDR3 length: 13 residues. The CDR3 region has the DNA TGTGCCAGCAGCTTAGAAACCGGGGTGAAAGCTTTCTTT. Its translation: CASSLETGVKAFF. The full variable domain, completed using reference TRBV7-9 and TRBJ1-1, is DTGVSQNPRHKITKRGQNVTFRCDPISEHNRLYWYRQTLGQGPEFLTYFQNEAQLEKSRLLSDRFSAERPKGSFSTLEIQRTEQGDSAMYLCASSLETGVKAFFGQGTRLTVV.

The chain is built from TRBV2 and TRBJ1-1; 10 nucleotides align to TRBD1. V lost 6 bases, J lost 1 base, and 8 bases stayed unmatched. CDR3 size: 16 residues. Per the germline V gene, CDR1 is SNHLY and CDR2 is FYNNEI. In DNA, the CDR3 is TGTGCCAGCAGCCGGGACAGGGGTAGTGGGAACACTGAAGCTTTCTTT. This translates into CASSRDRGSGNTEAFF.

The genes are TRBV15 and TRBJ1-2, with 9 nucleotides matching TRBD1. Germline V gives CDR1 LNHNV, CDR2 YYDKDF (reference sequence). The CDR3 runs to 15 residues. After removal of 6 bases from V and 3 bases from J, the junction contained 8 bases not matched to a gene. The DNA for the CDR3 is TGTGCCACCAGTCCCCGGGACAGGGTGGACTATGGCTACACCTTC. Protein product: CATSPRDRVDYGYTF.

This clonotype was recorded a few times. The V and J genes are TRBV20-1 and TRBJ1-2; D gene ambiguous. Trimming took 6 bases from V and 3 from J, leaving 14 bases between them. The CDR3 is 13 residues long. Germline CDR1 is DFQATT and CDR2 is SNEGSKA (reference sequence). CDR3 bases: TGCAGTGCCCTCCCGCAGACTCACTATGGCTACACCTTC. This encodes CSALPQTHYGYTF.

V and J are TRBV7-9 and TRBJ2-7, with D perhaps being TRBD1 or TRBD2 (5 bases each). The CDR3 extends over 14 amino acids. CDR1 is SEHNR and CDR2 is FQNEAQ in the germline V gene (reference sequence). Trimming took 4 bases from V and 2 from J, leaving 12 bases between them. The CDR3 reads CASSWDGAAYEQYF. CDR3 bases: TGTGCCAGCAGCTGGGACGGGGCGGCCTACGAGCAGTACTTC.

This clonotype was observed at least ten times. The V call is TRBV12-3 or TRBV12-4, the J call TRBJ1-6, with D perhaps matching TRBD1 (5 bases). V lost 1 base, J lost 10 bases, and 8 bases lay in between. The length of the CDR3 is 13 residues. CDR3 in DNA: TGTGCCAGCAGTTTAGAGGGGAGGTCACCCCTCCACTTT. Encoded protein: CASSLEGRSPLHF.

This clonotype was found many times. DNA of the CDR3: TGTGCCAGCAGGGGGGACAGCGGCATCTATGGCTACACCTTC. Encoded protein: CASRGDSGIYGYTF. V and J are TRBV2 and TRBJ1-2; TRBD1 aligns across 7 bases. Trimming took 6 bases from V and 4 from J; bases not matched to a gene: 8. Germline V lookup: CDR1 SNHLY, CDR2 FYNNEI. The CDR3 covers 14 residues. The variable domain in full, with the rest retrieved from reference TRBV2 and TRBJ1-2, is EPEVTQTPSHQVTQMGQEVILRCVPISNHLYFYWYRQILGQKVEFLVSFYNNEISEKSEIFDDQFSVERPDGSNFTLKIRSTKLEDSAMYFCASRGDSGIYGYTFGSGTRLTVV.

This clonotype was counted at least ten times. The gene calls are TRBV20-1 and TRBJ1-2; no firm D call. The V and J ends lost 5 bases and 0 bases respectively, with 7 bases between them. The CDR3 has 12 amino acids. Per germline, CDR1 DFQATT and CDR2 SNEGSKA (reference sequence). Written as DNA, the CDR3 is TGCAGTGCTGTGAAGACTAACTATGGCTACACCTTC. It is translated as CSAVKTNYGYTF.